A single sample is the source of the 28 T cell receptor beta chains below, sequenced in a study of blood T cell repertoires in COVID-19. Only in-frame clones appear in the TCRdb table, and some are missing; sequencing was by immunoSEQ multiplex PCR. The table has around 160,000 clones, roughly four fifths seen once. Specimen: peripheral blood. The receptors shown here come from a human donor with acute or convalescent COVID-19. The donor label of this sample is uncertain.

The chain joins TRBV5-1 to TRBJ2-7; tentative D call: TRBD2 (6 bases). This CDR3 is built from 14 residues. The germline V gene has CDR1 SGHRS and CDR2 YFSETQ. The V end was cut by 1 base, the J end by 7 bases, with 15 bases between. CDR3 DNA sequence: TGCGCCAGCAGCTTGCGGGGGATATGGGAAGAGCAGTACTTC. As protein: CASSLRGIWEEQYF.

This chain connects TRBV3-1 (or the pseudogene TRBV3-2) to TRBJ1-1, with D possibly TRBD1 on 6 matching bases. The V and J ends lost 0 bases and 4 bases respectively, with 15 bases between them. CDR3 length: 16 amino acids. Germline V gene sequence: CDR1 LGHDT, CDR2 YNNKEL (reference sequence). The CDR3 here is CASSQDGRGRGTEAFF. The DNA for the CDR3 is TGTGCCAGCAGCCAAGATGGGCGCGGCAGGGGCACTGAAGCTTTCTTT.

This clone is a singleton in its sample. The chain combines TRBV18 with TRBJ1-2; 8 nucleotides align to TRBD1. V gave up 2 bases and J gave up 4 bases; unmatched junction bases: 9. This CDR3 spans 16 amino acids. In germline, CDR1 is KGHSH, CDR2 LQKENI. The CDR3 sequence is CASSPVGTGIPYGYTF. The CDR3 coding sequence is TGTGCCAGCTCACCAGTCGGGACAGGCATCCCCTATGGCTACACCTTC.

The chain has TRBV10-2 and TRBJ2-7; 8 bases map to TRBD2. This CDR3 region has 14 residues. Losses at the gene ends were 8 bases for V and 2 bases for J; bases not matched to a gene: 8. Germline loops: CDR1 WSHSY, CDR2 SAAADI. The CDR3: CASGREAGAYEQYV. CDR3 DNA sequence: TGCGCCAGCGGAAGAGAAGCGGGGGCCTACGAGCAGTACGTC.

The rearrangement joins TRBV5-4 to TRBJ2-7, with D unclear. Germline V gene data show CDR1 as SGHNT and CDR2 as YYREEE (reference sequence). The V end lost 2 bases, the J end lost 4 bases, and 13 bases lay between the germline ends. The CDR3 is 14 residues long. The CDR3 spells CASSFQDGVYEQYF. For the CDR3, the DNA is TGTGCCAGCAGCTTCCAAGACGGAGTTTACGAGCAGTACTTC.

The sample holds one count of this clone. This chain uses TRBV6-5 with TRBJ1-2; 10 bases align to TRBD1. Germline loops: CDR1 MNHEY, CDR2 SVGAGI. The CDR3 is 15 residues long. The ends lost 10 bases at V and 2 bases at J; junction bases unmatched: 10. The CDR3 region is CATSPRDRGNYGYTF. In DNA, the CDR3 is TGTGCCACTTCACCACGGGACAGGGGAAACTATGGCTACACCTTC.

The chain is built from TRBV25-1 and TRBJ1-1, with TRBD1 as a possible D gene (6 bases). Germline V CDR1 and CDR2: MGHDK, SYGVNS. V was trimmed by 7 bases and J by 2 bases, leaving 14 bases between them. The CDR3 sequence is 14 residues long. The CDR3 spells CASMVWGPNTEAFF. In DNA, the CDR3 is TGTGCCAGCATGGTGTGGGGGCCCAACACTGAAGCTTTCTTT.

This clone has only one observation. This chain connects TRBV4-1 to TRBJ1-5; D is perhaps TRBD1 (5 bases). CDR1 is MGHRA and CDR2 is YSYEKL in the germline V gene. V dropped 2 bases and J dropped 5 bases, with 13 bases sitting between them. The CDR3 loop spans 15 amino acids. The CDR3 DNA sequence: TGCGCCAGCAGCCAAATCTTCGGGGGGTATCAGCCCCAGCATTTT. Translation gives CASSQIFGGYQPQHF.

This clone came up once. The rearrangement links TRBV9 to TRBJ2-4; D unclear. The CDR3 spans 13 residues. The germline V gene encodes CDR1 SGDLS and CDR2 YYNGEE. Trimming left V 4 bases short and J 8 bases short, with 13 bases between. The CDR3 reads CASSPGGRDIQYF. CDR3 nucleotides: TGTGCCAGCAGCCCCGGCGGAAGAGACATTCAGTACTTC.

The chain combines TRBV5-6 with TRBJ1-4, with 7 bases that match TRBD1. V dropped 2 bases and J dropped 3; count of bases not matched to a gene: 1. The germline CDR1 and CDR2 sequences are SGHDT and YYEEEE. The CDR3 extends over 14 amino acids. CDR3 nucleotides: TGTGCCAGCAGCTTAGGGGGCCCTAATGAAAAACTGTTTTTT. This encodes CASSLGGPNEKLFF.

This clone was counted only a few times. The V gene is TRBV7-6, the J gene TRBJ1-4, with D unclear. The V gene's germline CDR1 is SGHVS and CDR2 FNYEAQ. V lost 5 bases to trimming and J lost 4 bases, with 5 bases between them. The CDR3 totals 12 residues. DNA for the CDR3: TGTGCCAGCAGCCTCTATAATGAAAAACTGTTTTTT. This sequence encodes CASSLYNEKLFF.

V usage is TRBV20-1 and J usage is TRBJ2-5; D ambiguous. Germline-derived CDR1 and CDR2 are DFQATT and SNEGSKA (reference sequence). Trimming shortened V by 3 bases and J by 7 bases, and 9 bases separated the two germline ends. The CDR3 has 11 residues. In nucleotides, the CDR3 is TGCAGTGCTAGGGGCTCAGTGACCCAGTACTTC. As protein: CSARGSVTQYF.

The CDR3 region has the DNA TGTGCCAGCAGCCAAGGGGGAGCGGGGGGCTACAGCTCTGGGGCCAACGTCCTGACTTTC. It encodes CASSQGGAGGYSSGANVLTF. The gene calls are TRBV3-1 (or the pseudogene TRBV3-2) and TRBJ2-6, with 9 positions matching TRBD2. The V gene end was trimmed by 1 base and the J gene end by 0 bases; junction bases not matched to a gene: 10. The germline V gene encodes CDR1 LGHDT and CDR2 YNNKEL (reference sequence). CDR3 size: 20 residues.

The chain uses TRBV9 and TRBJ1-2; 7 bases match TRBD1. The CDR3 length is 15 residues. From germline, CDR1 is SGDLS and CDR2 YYNGEE. Unmatched junction bases numbered 8, after V lost 4 bases and J lost 2 bases. CDR3 amino acids: CASSSRTGMNYGYTF. CDR3 DNA sequence: TGTGCCAGCAGCTCCAGGACAGGCATGAACTATGGCTACACCTTC.

This clone was seen a few times. V usage is TRBV5-1 and J usage is TRBJ1-5; no definite D call. V lost 4 bases, J lost 10 bases, and 18 bases lay in between. This CDR3 is 14 amino acids long. The germline V gene encodes CDR1 SGHRS and CDR2 YFSETQ. This CDR3 is CASSEEPGEGPQHF. The CDR3 nucleotides are TGCGCCAGCAGCGAGGAGCCCGGGGAGGGACCCCAGCATTTT.

V and J are TRBV6-5 and TRBJ1-3; TRBD1 agrees at 7 bases. V trimming: 2 bases; J trimming: 4 bases; junction bases outside the gene matches: 5. Germline V gives CDR1 MNHEY, CDR2 SVGAGI. The length of the CDR3 is 15 residues. DNA of the CDR3: TGTGCCAGCAGTTACCCCACAGGGGTCGGAAACACCATATATTTT. This encodes CASSYPTGVGNTIYF.

The V call is TRBV29-1, the J call TRBJ2-2; D gene ambiguous. Trimming left V 0 bases short and J 2 bases short, with 7 bases between. The CDR3 sequence is 14 residues long. CDR1 is SQVTM, CDR2 ANQGSEA, per germline. The CDR3 reads CSVEDWANTGELFF. The CDR3 coding sequence is TGCAGCGTTGAAGATTGGGCTAACACCGGGGAGCTGTTTTTT.

The J gene is TRBJ2-7, the V gene TRBV2, with D possibly being TRBD1 (5 bases). V dropped 7 bases and J dropped 3 bases, with 10 bases sitting between them. The germline CDR1 and CDR2 sequences are SNHLY and FYNNEI. This CDR3 is built from 12 residues. The DNA of the CDR3 is TGTGCCAGCAAAGTCAGGGACTACGAGCAGTACGTC. It is translated as CASKVRDYEQYV.

V is TRBV5-1 and J is TRBJ2-3, with 8 bases fitting TRBD1. This CDR3 spans 14 amino acids. CDR1 and CDR2 (germline): SGHRS, YFSETQ. After removal of 5 bases from V and 1 base from J, the junction contained 3 bases not matched to a gene. In nucleotides, the CDR3 is TGCGCCAGCAGACCAGGGGGCGGCACAGATACGCAGTATTTT. Its translation: CASRPGGGTDTQYF.

The rearrangement uses TRBV5-1 and TRBJ2-1; TRBD2 matches at 10 bases. J was trimmed by 2 bases and V by 0 bases; bases with no gene match: 5. The CDR3 sequence is 17 residues long. CDR1 and CDR2 from the germline V gene are SGHRS and YFSETQ. CDR3 amino acids: CASSLAQRGGPYNEQFF. The CDR3 DNA follows: TGCGCCAGCAGCTTGGCCCAGCGGGGGGGCCCCTACAATGAGCAGTTCTTC.

The V and J genes are TRBV20-1 and TRBJ2-1; 11 bases line up with TRBD1. Per germline, CDR1 DFQATT and CDR2 SNEGSKA (reference sequence). The V and J ends lost 3 bases and 7 bases, in that order; junction bases with no gene match: 11. The CDR3 consists of 16 residues. The CDR3 DNA reads TGCAGTGCTAGTGCCCCCGGACAGGGGGCATGGAATGAGCAGTTCTTC. Protein: CSASAPGQGAWNEQFF.

This chain's CDR3 is CASSRGREHNTEAFF. The DNA of the CDR3 is TGTGCCAGCAGCCGAGGACGGGAACACAACACTGAAGCTTTCTTT. The V call is TRBV5-4, the J call TRBJ1-1; D call uncertain. V was shortened by 4 bases and J by 2 bases, with 15 bases between the two germline ends. Germline V gene sequence: CDR1 SGHNT, CDR2 YYREEE (reference sequence). The CDR3 extends over 15 amino acids.

The chain uses TRBV6-4 and TRBJ1-1; no definite D call. CDR1 and CDR2 from the germline V gene are MRHNA and SNTAGT. The germline V and J ends were trimmed by 6 bases and 6 bases, with 14 bases remaining between them. This CDR3 contains 13 residues. This chain's CDR3 is CASSPDRVAEAFF. Written as DNA, the CDR3 is TGTGCCAGCAGCCCGGATCGGGTCGCTGAAGCTTTCTTT.

The V and J genes are TRBV19 and TRBJ1-1, with D perhaps TRBD1 (6 bases). Germline loops: CDR1 LNHDA, CDR2 SQIVND (reference sequence). The V and J ends lost 6 bases and 1 base respectively, with 18 bases between them. The CDR3 runs 16 residues. CDR3 sequence (DNA): TGTGCCAGTAGCTCCGGGACATACCTTTGGAACACTGAAGCTTTCTTT. It encodes CASSSGTYLWNTEAFF.

The chain links TRBV4-1 to TRBJ1-5; D is unclear. CDR1 MGHRA and CDR2 YSYEKL come from the germline V gene. Trimming removed 4 bases from V and 0 bases from J, with 16 bases in between. The CDR3 has 17 residues. CDR3 sequence (DNA): TGCGCCAGCAGCCTCGTGCCCCAGGCCTATAGCAATCAGCCCCAGCATTTT. Residues: CASSLVPQAYSNQPQHF.

This rearrangement joins TRBV6-1 to TRBJ1-2; 7 nucleotides line up with TRBD1. J was trimmed by 0 bases and V by 1 base; bases with no gene match: 2. Per the germline V gene, CDR1 is MNHNS and CDR2 is SASEGT. This CDR3 is built from 15 residues. In DNA form, the CDR3 reads TGTGCCAGCAGTGAAGAGGGGGCCTCTAACTATGGCTACACCTTC. It codes for CASSEEGASNYGYTF.

V gene TRBV6-5 combines with J gene TRBJ2-7; weak D call: TRBD1 (5 bases). In germline, CDR1 is MNHEY, CDR2 SVGAGI. CDR3 size: 14 residues. The V and J ends lost 5 bases and 5 bases respectively, with 16 bases between them. DNA of the CDR3: TGTGCCAGCAGTCCCAGTCGACAGTCCCACGAGCAGTACGTC. Translation gives CASSPSRQSHEQYV.

The chain has TRBV7-9 and TRBJ2-1, with D possibly matching TRBD1 (5 bases). The V and J ends lost 7 bases and 4 bases respectively, with 17 bases between them. CDR3 length equals 15 residues. Per the germline V gene, CDR1 is SEHNR and CDR2 is FQNEAQ (reference sequence). The DNA for the CDR3 is TGTGCCAGCATCCCTCAGGGCATGAGGTACAATGAGCAGTTCTTC. Its translation: CASIPQGMRYNEQFF.